The 30 T cell receptor beta chains below were found in one sample sequenced in a study of shared clonotypes between healthy human individuals. Libraries were prepared by immunoSEQ multiplex PCR; TCRdb keeps only in-frame clonotypes and omits some of them. This table has hundreds of thousands of clones, approximately 79% appearing once. Sequenced sample: memory CD4+ T cells sorted from blood. Subset reported: CD45RA-negative fraction. These receptors were collected from a woman aged 25 to 45 in good health.

The J gene is TRBJ1-5, the V gene TRBV10-3; no firm D call. V was clipped by 3 bases and J by 7 bases, with 13 bases between them. The CDR3 is 14 amino acids. Germline V lookup: CDR1 ENHRY, CDR2 SYGVKD. The CDR3 region has the DNA TGTGCCATCAGTGATTCGTCGGGAGGCCAGCCCCAGCATTTT. It encodes CAISDSSGGQPQHF.

The chain links TRBV19 to TRBJ2-7, with 11 nucleotides matching TRBD1. CDR1 and CDR2 (germline): LNHDA, SQIVND (reference sequence). Germline trimming cut 3 bases from V and 5 bases from J; bases unmatched to any gene: 12. The CDR3 runs 17 residues. The CDR3 reads CASSMGTGGPGVDEQYF. In DNA, the CDR3 is TGTGCCAGTAGTATGGGGACAGGGGGACCCGGGGTGGACGAGCAGTACTTC.

The rearrangement links TRBV9 to TRBJ2-7, with 7 bases matching TRBD1. Looked up from germline, CDR1 is SGDLS and CDR2 is YYNGEE. This CDR3 has 14 amino acids. J gave up 6 bases and V 4 bases, and 10 bases lay outside the gene matches. CDR3 sequence: CASSPMTGSPEQYF. In DNA form, the CDR3 reads TGTGCCAGCAGCCCGATGACAGGGTCCCCCGAGCAGTACTTC.

This clone showed up many times. CDR3 region: CASSQDLHRSDEQYF. CDR3 nucleotides: TGCGCCAGCAGCCAAGATCTACACAGGAGCGACGAGCAGTACTTC. The genes are TRBV4-1 and TRBJ2-7, with D possibly TRBD1 on 5 matching bases. In germline, CDR1 is MGHRA, CDR2 YSYEKL. The CDR3 covers 15 residues. Trimming pared 0 bases from V and 5 bases from J, leaving 14 bases between.

This clone has a count of ten or more. Additional DNA sequences in this sample encode the identical CDR3. The rearrangement links TRBV28 to TRBJ1-3; no clear D. This CDR3 is built from 12 residues. V lost 3 bases and J lost 0, with 0 bases in between. Germline V lookup: CDR1 MDHEN, CDR2 SYDVKM. CDR3 sequence reads: CASSFSGNTIYF. CDR3 nucleotide sequence: TGTGCCAGCAGTTTCTCTGGAAACACCATATATTTT. The complete variable domain, with remaining parts taken from reference TRBV28 and TRBJ1-3, reads DVKVTQSSRYLVKRTGEKVFLECVQDMDHENMFWYRQDPGLGLRLIYFSYDVKMKEKGDIPEGYSVSREKKERFSLILESASTNQTSMYLCASSFSGNTIYFGEGSWLTVV.

Here the CDR3 reads CAISPPSGAGELFF. The CDR3 nucleotides are TGTGCCATCAGTCCACCAAGTGGGGCCGGGGAGCTGTTTTTT. This chain links TRBV10-3 with TRBJ2-2; no reliable D call. Germline V CDR1 and CDR2: ENHRY, SYGVKD. The ends were cut back, 5 bases at V and 6 bases at J, with 13 bases in the middle. The CDR3 totals 14 residues.

The sample holds a few counts of this clone. The sample carries other DNA sequences with the same CDR3. The chain uses TRBV7-2 and TRBJ2-1; TRBD2 aligns across 9 bases. J lost 7 bases, V lost 4 bases, and 8 bases had no gene match. The CDR3 sequence is 15 residues long. CDR1 is SGHTA, CDR2 FQGNSA, per germline. The CDR3 DNA sequence: TGTGCCAGCAGCTCGACTAGCGGTCAAGGGAATGAGCAGTTCTTC. Protein: CASSSTSGQGNEQFF.

The chain carries TRBV6-6 and TRBJ2-2; 9 nucleotides agree with TRBD1. The germline CDR1 and CDR2 sequences are MNHNY and SVGAGI (reference sequence). Trimming at V came to 8 bases and at J to 2 bases, leaving 6 bases not matched to a gene. CDR3 length: 15 residues. In nucleotides, the CDR3 is TGTGCCAGCGGCGGGACAGGGCACAACACCGGGGAGCTGTTTTTT. Translation gives CASGGTGHNTGELFF.

A note on this clone: The sample has other DNA sequences that encode this CDR3 too. CDR3 coding DNA: TGTGCCAGCAGCCAGGGTTGGACTGAAGCTTTCTTT. This gives the protein CASSQGWTEAFF. The chain recombines TRBV14 with TRBJ1-1, with unresolved D. This CDR3 contains 12 residues. CDR1 and CDR2 from the germline V gene are SGHDN and FVKESK. V shed 3 bases and J shed 5 bases, with 7 bases lying between them.

This clone appeared once. DNA for the CDR3: TGCGCCAGCAGCTTGGCCGAAACAGCGATCTACGAGCAGTACTTC. Protein: CASSLAETAIYEQYF. The chain has TRBV5-1 and TRBJ2-7; the D is unclear. CDR1 is SGHRS, CDR2 YFSETQ, per germline. Trimming shortened V by 0 bases and J by 3 bases, and 13 bases separated the two germline ends. The length of the CDR3 is 15 residues.

This clone came up a few times. V and J are TRBV27 and TRBJ1-2; 9 bases line up with TRBD1. The V and J ends lost 6 bases and 4 bases, in that order; junction bases with no gene match: 6. Germline V lookup: CDR1 MNHEY, CDR2 SMNVEV (reference sequence). The CDR3 is 14 amino acids. CDR3 nucleotides: TGTGCCAGCAGCCGGGCGACAGGGGGCTATGGCTACACCTTC. Its protein is CASSRATGGYGYTF.

This chain links TRBV19 with TRBJ2-4, with a tentative D call TRBD2 (6 bases). Germline lookup yields CDR1 LNHDA and CDR2 SQIVND (reference sequence). The CDR3 is made up of 14 amino acids. Trimming pared 6 bases from V and 6 bases from J, leaving 15 bases between. The DNA for the CDR3 is TGTGCCAGTAGCTTCGACGGGGGAAGAAACATTCAGTACTTC. Translating gives CASSFDGGRNIQYF.

This sequence joins TRBV6-5 and TRBJ2-7; 13 bases align to TRBD2. CDR1 MNHEY and CDR2 SVGAGI come from the germline V gene. The CDR3 sequence is 16 residues long. The V segment lost 0 bases and the J segment 2 bases; nucleotides outside the gene matches: 1. CDR3 sequence (DNA): TGTGCCAGCAGTTACTCCGGGACTAGCGGGGCCTACGAGCAGTACTTC. Translation gives CASSYSGTSGAYEQYF.

This rearrangement joins TRBV5-3 to TRBJ1-4; maybe TRBD1 (6 bases). TRBV5-3 is an ORF, and what it does is uncertain. There are 17 residues in the CDR3. The V end lost 4 bases, the J end lost 5 bases, and 21 bases lay between the germline ends. The CDR3 is CARSVTGTHKRNEKLFF. As DNA, the CDR3 is TGTGCCAGAAGCGTAACCGGGACACACAAACGGAATGAAAAACTGTTTTTT.

This clone was seen ten or more times. The genes are TRBV27 and TRBJ1-4, with D perhaps matching TRBD1 (5 bases). This CDR3 contains 14 residues. V was cut by 6 bases and J by 4 bases, with 12 bases left in between. Looked up from germline, CDR1 is MNHEY and CDR2 is SMNVEV (reference sequence). CDR3 protein: CASRPDRHNEKLFF. The CDR3 DNA follows: TGTGCCAGCAGACCCGACAGACATAATGAAAAACTGTTTTTT.

The chain couples TRBV20-1 to TRBJ1-2, with D possibly TRBD1 on 5 matching bases. Trimming removed 7 bases at V and 4 bases at J, with 10 bases between. The CDR3 is made up of 11 amino acids. Germline CDR1 and CDR2: DFQATT and SNEGSKA (reference sequence). The CDR3: CSGGSSYGYTF. In DNA form, the CDR3 reads TGCAGTGGGGGGTCCAGCTATGGCTACACCTTC.

The chain uses TRBV5-4 and TRBJ1-4, with D possibly matching TRBD1 (5 bases). The germline V gene has CDR1 SGHNT and CDR2 YYREEE (reference sequence). This CDR3 is 15 amino acids long. V dropped 1 base and J dropped 1 base, with 8 bases sitting between them. The CDR3 here is CASSLMGGTNEKLFF. The CDR3 DNA is TGTGCCAGCAGCTTGATGGGGGGAACTAATGAAAAACTGTTTTTT.

This clone was recorded a few times. The chain has TRBV28 and TRBJ2-3; TRBD2 agrees at 8 bases. Germline CDR1 is MDHEN and CDR2 is SYDVKM. V dropped 4 bases and J dropped 2; count of bases not matched to a gene: 14. The CDR3 has 18 residues. CDR3 sequence (DNA): TGTGCCAGCAGTTCCACCGGGACTAGGGGGATCCACACAGATACGCAGTATTTT. Translated, it gives CASSSTGTRGIHTDTQYF. The variable domain in full, with the rest retrieved from reference TRBV28 and TRBJ2-3, is DVKVTQSSRYLVKRTGEKVFLECVQDMDHENMFWYRQDPGLGLRLIYFSYDVKMKEKGDIPEGYSVSREKKERFSLILESASTNQTSMYLCASSSTGTRGIHTDTQYFGPGTRLTVL.

The genes are TRBV29-1 and TRBJ1-2, with TRBD1 matching over 8 bases. Per the germline V gene, CDR1 is SQVTM and CDR2 is ANQGSEA. This CDR3 region has 16 residues. The junction had 15 bases not matched to a gene; V was cut back by 1 base and J by 8 bases. The CDR3 region has the DNA TGCAGCGTTGAAGTATCAACCGGGACAGGTCTTCGGGGCTACACCTTC. Translated, it gives CSVEVSTGTGLRGYTF.

This rearrangement joins TRBV6-5 to TRBJ2-7; D is possibly TRBD1 (6 bases). Trimming shortened V by 9 bases and J by 3 bases, and 18 bases separated the two germline ends. CDR3 length: 14 amino acids. Germline CDR1 reads MNHEY; CDR2 reads SVGAGI. In DNA form, the CDR3 reads TGTGCCAGTCTACAGGGAATGGTTGGCTACGAGCAGTACTTC. It yields the protein CASLQGMVGYEQYF.

The chain recombines TRBV4-1 with TRBJ1-1; 7 bases are shared with TRBD1. This CDR3 is built from 15 residues. Per germline, CDR1 MGHRA and CDR2 YSYEKL. The ends lost 6 bases at V and 1 base at J; junction bases unmatched: 8. In DNA, the CDR3 is TGCGCCAGCAGGGGGGTGGGACAGACGAACACTGAAGCTTTCTTT. It encodes CASRGVGQTNTEAFF.

The chain employs TRBV5-5 and TRBJ2-2; 7 bases map to TRBD2. Germline trimming cut 1 base from V and 10 bases from J; bases unmatched to any gene: 7. The CDR3 consists of 14 residues. CDR1 is SGHKS and CDR2 is YYEKEE in the germline V gene (reference sequence). The CDR3 region has the DNA TGTGCCAGCAGCTTGAGCTGGGCGGGAGAGGAGCTGTTTTTT. This translates into CASSLSWAGEELFF.

Notes on this clone: Other DNA sequences of this sample code for an identical CDR3. V is TRBV18 and J is TRBJ2-5; D is uncertain. Germline V CDR1 and CDR2: KGHSH, LQKENI. Trimming took off 3 bases at V and 5 bases at J, with 10 bases between the two ends. The CDR3 totals 13 residues. For the CDR3, the DNA is TGTGCCAGCTCACCCTCTCCGCAGGAGACCCAGTACTTC. This codes for CASSPSPQETQYF.

The chain's CDR3 is CASRDTGYYGYTF. Written as DNA, the CDR3 is TGTGCCAGCAGGGATACAGGATACTATGGCTACACCTTC. J is TRBJ1-2 and V is TRBV11-2; TRBD1 might be the D (5 bases). The CDR3 length is 13 residues. The V end lost 6 bases, the J end lost 3 bases, and 11 bases lay between the germline ends. Per germline, CDR1 SGHAT and CDR2 FQNNGV. Using reference TRBV11-2 and TRBJ1-2 for the parts outside the CDR3, the full variable domain is EAGVAQSPRYKIIEKRQSVAFWCNPISGHATLYWYQQILGQGPKLLIQFQNNGVVDDSQLPKDRFSAERLKGVDSTLKIQPAKLEDSAVYLCASRDTGYYGYTFGSGTRLTVV.

This chain connects TRBV11-2 to TRBJ2-7; TRBD1 matches 9 bases. Germline V lookup: CDR1 SGHAT, CDR2 FQNNGV. The ends lost 1 base at V and 6 bases at J; junction bases unmatched: 4. This CDR3 is built from 14 residues. The CDR3 bases are TGTGCCAGCAGCTTAGCGGGACAGGGTTTCGAGCAGTACTTC. Amino acids: CASSLAGQGFEQYF.

The CDR3 is CASSQTLGPDTQYF. The CDR3 nucleotides are TGCGCCAGCAGCCAGACCCTAGGTCCAGATACGCAGTATTTT. V usage is TRBV4-1 and J usage is TRBJ2-3; the D is unclear. Trimming pared 3 bases from V and 4 bases from J, leaving 11 bases between. The CDR3 has 14 amino acids. Germline-derived CDR1 and CDR2 are MGHRA and YSYEKL.

The rearrangement links TRBV19 to TRBJ2-1; 8 nucleotides align to TRBD1. The germline CDR1 and CDR2 sequences are LNHDA and SQIVND (reference sequence). The CDR3 is 15 amino acids. V shed 5 bases, J shed 5 bases, and the junction held 8 bases outside the gene matches. This chain's CDR3 is CASSLRQGSNNEQFF. The CDR3 DNA is TGTGCCAGTAGTCTCAGACAGGGGAGTAACAATGAGCAGTTCTTC.

The rearrangement links TRBV27 to TRBJ1-3; 7 bases map to TRBD1. V was pared by 6 bases and J by 5 bases, with 7 bases of the junction left unmatched. CDR3 length: 14 amino acids. Germline values: CDR1 MNHEY, CDR2 SMNVEV (reference sequence). Here the CDR3 DNA reads TGTGCCAGCAGATCCGACAGGGCGAGAAACACCATATATTTT. As protein: CASRSDRARNTIYF.

The chain links TRBV28 to TRBJ1-2; 7 nucleotides agree with TRBD1. This CDR3 has 14 residues. V trimming: 10 bases; J trimming: 2 bases; junction bases outside the gene matches: 10. CDR1 MDHEN and CDR2 SYDVKM come from the germline V gene. In nucleotides, the CDR3 is TGTGCCATCCGTGGGTGGGACAGCAACTATGGCTACACCTTC. Translation: CAIRGWDSNYGYTF.

The rearrangement links TRBV7-7 to TRBJ2-3; TRBD2 aligns across 12 bases. This CDR3 contains 15 residues. The ends lost 5 bases at V and 3 bases at J; junction bases unmatched: 3. The V gene's germline CDR1 is SSHAT and CDR2 FNYEAQ (reference sequence). CDR3 in amino acids: CASSKTSGSTDTQYF. The CDR3 nucleotides read TGTGCCAGCAGCAAGACTAGCGGGAGTACAGATACGCAGTATTTT. The full variable domain, its missing parts supplied by reference TRBV7-7 and TRBJ2-3, is GAGVSQSPRYKVTKRGQDVTLRCDPISSHATLYWYQQALGQGPEFLTYFNYEAQPDKSGLPSDRFSAERPEGSISTLTIQRTEQRDSAMYRCASSKTSGSTDTQYFGPGTRLTVL.